A selection of T cell receptor beta chains follows, all from one sample in a study of CD8+CD57+ T cells in acquired aplastic anemia. TCRdb redid the calling of the reads with MiXCR, one entry per CDR3 protein. The data contain about 180,000 distinct CDR3 sequences, about 60% of them singletons. The sample comprised sorted CD4+, CD8+, or CD8+CD57+ T cells (not recorded which) from PBMCs. These receptors were obtained from a human donor with aplastic anemia. Each CDR3 is given with its conserved first and last residue.

J	V	CDR3
TRBJ2-7	TRBV7-6	CASSSAGRNYEQYF
TRBJ1-2	TRBV10-3	CAISESGFGLASYGYTF
TRBJ2-1	TRBV7-3	CASSLPSRGGPYSEQFF
TRBJ1-2	TRBV28	CASSLPGGYTF
TRBJ1-6	TRBV9	CASSVVTGGENSPLHF
TRBJ2-3	TRBV25-1	CASSRRDRGRNEQYF
TRBJ2-1	TRBV15	CATSRDQTSGGLYNEQFF
TRBJ2-1	TRBV7-8	CASSPTISPSSYNEQFF
TRBJ2-7	TRBV7-8	CASSHSTGSQSGGQYF
TRBJ1-2	TRBV29-1	CSVHRVGNYGYTF
TRBJ2-3	TRBV7-9	CASSSVIGGDTQYF
TRBJ1-6	TRBV9	CASSARTGGNSPLHF
TRBJ2-2	TRBV11-2	CASSLKVTGELFF
TRBJ1-1	TRBV4-2	CASSQVTGGGAEAFF
TRBJ1-4	TRBV15	CATGAGDNEKLFF
TRBJ2-3	TRBV2	CASTGWSTDTQYF
TRBJ2-3	TRBV12-3/TRBV12-4	CASSLPGGADTQYF
TRBJ2-2	TRBV7-3	CASSVRQGIGELFF
TRBJ2-1	TRBV5-1	CASSPLAGGLNEQFF
TRBJ2-7	TRBV4-3	CASSTTGGGIYEQYF
TRBJ2-3	TRBV12-3/TRBV12-4	CASKNGLVTDTQYF
TRBJ2-7	TRBV2	CASSEARYEQYF
TRBJ1-1	TRBV2	CASSVRDYEQYFGPGPNTEAFF
TRBJ1-3	TRBV19	CASSIEENGSSGNTIYF
TRBJ1-5	TRBV7-2	CASSPSAGQPQHF
TRBJ2-7	TRBV5-8	CASRPGGSSYEQYF
TRBJ1-5	TRBV7-2	CASSLVGQGDGVWPQHF
TRBJ2-1	TRBV6-1	CASTGGPWDEQFF
TRBJ2-2	TRBV9	CASSVDVEAGRTGELFF
TRBJ2-7	TRBV12-3/TRBV12-4	CASSHIKQGVYEQYF
TRBJ2-1	TRBV7-2	CASSPEDIEQFF
TRBJ2-1	TRBV7-6	CASSPQADYNEQFF